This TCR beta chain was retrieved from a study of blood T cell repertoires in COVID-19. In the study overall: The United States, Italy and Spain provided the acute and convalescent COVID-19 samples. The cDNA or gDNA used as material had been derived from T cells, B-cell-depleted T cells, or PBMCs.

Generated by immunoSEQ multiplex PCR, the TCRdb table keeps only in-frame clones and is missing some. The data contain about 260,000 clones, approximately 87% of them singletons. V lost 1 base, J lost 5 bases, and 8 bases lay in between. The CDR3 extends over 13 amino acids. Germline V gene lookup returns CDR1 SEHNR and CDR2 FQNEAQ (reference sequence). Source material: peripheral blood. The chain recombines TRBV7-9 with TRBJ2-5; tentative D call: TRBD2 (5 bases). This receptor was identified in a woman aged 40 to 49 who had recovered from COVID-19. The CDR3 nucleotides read TGTGCCAGCAGCTTAGGAGGAGGTGAGACCCAGTACTTC. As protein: CASSLGGGETQYF.